These 29 T cell receptor beta chains were sequenced from one sample in a study of T cell responses to AZD1222 COVID-19 vaccine. The data were produced by immunoSEQ multiplex PCR, yet TCRdb's version contains in-frame clones alone and is incomplete. The table has 200,000 or so clones, around 92% seen once. Material: peripheral blood, obtained on day 0 of AZD1222 vaccination. These receptors came from an adult in good health.

The V gene is TRBV19, the J gene TRBJ2-4; D gene unclear. Germline CDR1 and CDR2: LNHDA and SQIVND (reference sequence). The CDR3 extends over 15 amino acids. V was clipped by 5 bases and J by 4 bases, with 15 bases between them. Written as DNA, the CDR3 is TGTGCCAGTAGTCTACTACTTCTGTCAAAAAACATTCAGTACTTC. Translation gives CASSLLLLSKNIQYF.

V gene TRBV5-4 combines with J gene TRBJ1-1, with 9 bases that match TRBD1. Trimming removed 7 bases from V and 7 bases from J; junction bases left unmatched: 8. The CDR3 is 13 residues long. The germline gives CDR1 SGHNT, CDR2 YYREEE (reference sequence). The CDR3 coding sequence is TGTGCCAGCTCTTCGGACAGGGGCGTTGAAGCTTTCTTT. Translation gives CASSSDRGVEAFF.

The chain combines TRBV30 with TRBJ1-1; no clear D gene. Germline V gives CDR1 GTSNPN, CDR2 SVGIG (reference sequence). The CDR3 has 13 residues. V was shortened by 3 bases and J by 1 base, with 9 bases between the two germline ends. The CDR3 DNA reads as TGTGCCTGGAGAAGGGTGGGGAACACTGAAGCTTTCTTT. The encoded protein is CAWRRVGNTEAFF.

J is TRBJ1-2 and V is TRBV19; TRBD1 matches at 9 bases. The length of the CDR3 is 14 residues. CDR1 is LNHDA, CDR2 SQIVND, per germline (reference sequence). The J segment lost 9 bases and the V segment lost 5 bases, leaving 10 bases of the junction unmatched. DNA of the CDR3: TGTGCCAGTAGTCCACCGGGACAGGGAATTAGCTACACCTTC. Residues: CASSPPGQGISYTF.

The chain links TRBV9 to TRBJ2-2; tentatively, D is TRBD1 (6 bases). CDR3 size: 16 residues. Trimming left V 4 bases short and J 4 bases short, with 17 bases between. Germline V gene data show CDR1 as SGDLS and CDR2 as YYNGEE. The CDR3 loop reads CASSQYRVHFTGELFF. CDR3 sequence (DNA): TGTGCCAGCAGCCAGTACAGGGTACATTTCACCGGGGAGCTGTTTTTT.

In this sample, this clone turned up once. This sequence joins TRBV24-1 and TRBJ2-3, with 7 bases that match TRBD1. From germline, CDR1 is KGHDR and CDR2 SFDVKD. This CDR3 comprises 13 residues. Unmatched junction bases numbered 0, after V lost 7 bases and J lost 0 bases. CDR3 in amino acids: CATRDRSTDTQYF. For the CDR3, the DNA is TGTGCCACCAGGGACAGGAGCACAGATACGCAGTATTTT.

About this clone: In the same sample, other DNA sequences code for this CDR3. The J gene is TRBJ2-2, the V gene TRBV7-3, with D perhaps TRBD1 (6 bases). The germline V gene encodes CDR1 SGHTA and CDR2 FQGTGA. This CDR3 is built from 14 residues. Trimming removed 5 bases from V and 1 base from J, with 8 bases in between. CDR3 coding DNA: TGTGCCAGCAGCCCGGGACAGAACACCGGGGAGCTGTTTTTT. It is translated as CASSPGQNTGELFF. Supplemented by reference TRBV7-3 and TRBJ2-2, the full variable domain reads GAGVSQTPSNKVTEKGKYVELRCDPISGHTALYWYRQSLGQGPEFLIYFQGTGAADDSGLPNDRFFAVRPEGSVSTLKIQRTERGDSAVYLCASSPGQNTGELFFGEGSRLTVL.

This chain connects TRBV5-5 to TRBJ1-5; D gene unclear. Germline V CDR1 and CDR2: SGHKS, YYEKEE (reference sequence). The CDR3 is 15 amino acids. V lost 4 bases to trimming and J lost 0 bases, with 11 bases between them. CDR3 sequence: CASSPETYSNQPQHF. CDR3 nucleotide sequence: TGTGCCAGCAGCCCCGAGACTTATAGCAATCAGCCCCAGCATTTT.

The CDR3 loop is CASSTMNTEAFF. CDR3 nucleotides: TGTGCCAGCAGTACTATGAACACTGAAGCTTTCTTT. The chain carries TRBV12-3 or TRBV12-4 and TRBJ1-1; D gene ambiguous. CDR3 size: 12 residues. Trimming shortened V by 5 bases and J by 0 bases, and 4 bases separated the two germline ends.

This clone came up once. The V gene is TRBV5-5, the J gene TRBJ1-2; D is possibly TRBD1 (5 bases). CDR3 length equals 15 residues. CDR1 and CDR2 (germline): SGHKS, YYEKEE (reference sequence). The V gene lost 4 bases and the J gene lost 5 bases, with 18 bases spanning the gap. The CDR3 coding sequence is TGTGCCAGCAGCGCCGACCTGGGCCAGGGTTATGGCTACACCTTC. Amino acid sequence: CASSADLGQGYGYTF. Based on the CDR3 plus reference TRBV5-5 and TRBJ1-2, the full variable domain is DAGVTQSPTHLIKTRGQQVTLRCSPISGHKSVSWYQQVLGQGPQFIFQYYEKEERGRGNFPDRFSARQFPNYSSELNVNALLLGDSALYLCASSADLGQGYGYTFGSGTRLTVV.

This clone has only one observation. This chain links TRBV9 with TRBJ2-1, with 10 bases that match TRBD1. This CDR3 is 15 amino acids long. Trimming cost V 0 bases and J 5 bases; bases outside gene matches: 2. Germline V gene lookup returns CDR1 SGDLS and CDR2 YYNGEE. The CDR3 nucleotides are TGTGCCAGCAGCGTAGTAGGGACAGGGGACAATGAGCAGTTCTTC. Its translation: CASSVVGTGDNEQFF.

This chain connects TRBV24-1 to TRBJ2-2; D call uncertain. Deletions cut 0 bases from V and 0 bases from J, with 7 bases between. Per germline, CDR1 KGHDR and CDR2 SFDVKD. The CDR3 is made up of 16 amino acids. The CDR3 spells CATSDLASTNTGELFF. As DNA, the CDR3 is TGTGCCACCAGTGATTTGGCCAGTACGAACACCGGGGAGCTGTTTTTT.

CDR3: CASSIATEGSPLHF. The CDR3 coding sequence is TGTGCCAGTAGTATAGCAACTGAAGGGTCGCCCCTCCACTTT. V gene TRBV19 combines with J gene TRBJ1-6, with no clear D. V lost 1 base and J 13 bases, leaving 14 bases between the germline ends. Germline loops: CDR1 LNHDA, CDR2 SQIVND (reference sequence). This CDR3 is 14 amino acids long. Variable domain in full (rest from reference TRBV19 and TRBJ1-6): DGGITQSPKYLFRKEGQNVTLSCEQNLNHDAMYWYRQDPGQGLRLIYYSQIVNDFQKGDIAEGYSVSREKKESFPLTVTSAQKNPTAFYLCASSIATEGSPLHFGNGTRLTVT.

CDR3 in amino acids: CASSSRNEQFF. DNA of the CDR3: TGTGCCAGCAGCTCCCGGAATGAGCAGTTCTTC. This chain joins TRBV6-5 and TRBJ2-1, with no clear D. V shed 6 bases and J shed 7 bases, with 7 bases lying between them. Germline loops: CDR1 MNHEY, CDR2 SVGAGI. This CDR3 comprises 11 residues.

The chain couples TRBV7-2 to TRBJ1-4; D is undetermined. The CDR3 totals 15 residues. In germline, CDR1 is SGHTA, CDR2 FQGNSA. The V end lost 2 bases, the J end lost 0 bases, and 7 bases lay between the germline ends. The CDR3 region is CASSLTSSTNEKLFF. The DNA for the CDR3 is TGTGCCAGCAGCTTAACTTCTTCAACTAATGAAAAACTGTTTTTT.

The DNA of the CDR3 is TGTGCCAGCAGCTTCGACAGAGTCCAAGAGACCCAGTACTTC. This gives the protein CASSFDRVQETQYF. V usage is TRBV7-8 and J usage is TRBJ2-5; possibly TRBD1 for D (5 bases). The germline V gene has CDR1 SGHVS and CDR2 FQNEAQ. The V end was cut by 3 bases, the J end by 1 base, with 9 bases between. This CDR3 has 14 amino acids.

The J gene is TRBJ2-3, the V gene TRBV7-9; D is perhaps TRBD2 (6 bases). V lost 5 bases to trimming and J lost 3 bases, with 21 bases between them. The CDR3 is made up of 17 amino acids. CDR1 is SEHNR, CDR2 FQNEAQ, per germline (reference sequence). The CDR3 coding sequence is TGTGCCAGCAGCGCCCCTAGGAGAGGGAGGAGGACAGATACGCAGTATTTT. Translation: CASSAPRRGRRTDTQYF. The full variable domain, with the rest looked up from reference TRBV7-9 and TRBJ2-3, is DTGVSQNPRHKITKRGQNVTFRCDPISEHNRLYWYRQTLGQGPEFLTYFQNEAQLEKSRLLSDRFSAERPKGSFSTLEIQRTEQGDSAMYLCASSAPRRGRRTDTQYFGPGTRLTVL.

The chain couples TRBV4-3 to TRBJ2-3; weak D call: TRBD2 (6 bases). Germline CDR1 and CDR2: LGHNA and YSLEER. V shed 1 base and J shed 9 bases, with 17 bases lying between them. The CDR3 has 15 residues. This chain's CDR3 is CASSQGAVGGGTQYF. The CDR3 DNA reads TGCGCCAGCAGCCAAGGAGCGGTGGGGGGTGGAACGCAGTATTTT.

Here the CDR3 DNA reads TGTGCCACCCGCGGGGGGGTTTATAATTCACCCCTCCACTTT. Amino acid sequence: CATRGGVYNSPLHF. This chain connects TRBV27 to TRBJ1-6; tentative D call: TRBD1 (5 bases). This CDR3 spans 14 amino acids. Germline lookup yields CDR1 MNHEY and CDR2 SMNVEV (reference sequence). V was clipped by 10 bases and J by 4 bases, with 14 bases between them.

This clone was seen only once. The CDR3 DNA follows: TGTGCCAGCAGCTTAGAGGATCTCTTTGAGCAGTACTTC. It yields the protein CASSLEDLFEQYF. The gene calls are TRBV7-8 and TRBJ2-7; no clear D. Germline-derived CDR1 and CDR2 are SGHVS and FQNEAQ. The CDR3 totals 13 residues. With 1 base removed from V and 7 bases from J, the gap between germline ends came to 11 bases.

This clone appeared once. This chain uses TRBV12-5 with TRBJ2-3, with a weak D call TRBD2 (6 bases). The length of the CDR3 is 18 residues. The germline V gene encodes CDR1 LGHNT and CDR2 FRNRAP. The V end was cut by 4 bases, the J end by 1 base, with 21 bases between. Written as DNA, the CDR3 is TGTGCTAGTGGTTCCCCCGCCTCCCGGGACTTTCGCACAGATACGCAGTATTTT. It specifies CASGSPASRDFRTDTQYF.

The rearrangement joins TRBV27 to TRBJ2-1; 7 bases line up with TRBD1. The CDR3 length is 12 residues. V lost 5 bases, J lost 13 bases, and 8 bases stayed unmatched. Germline CDR1 is MNHEY and CDR2 is SMNVEV (reference sequence). CDR3 sequence (DNA): TGTGCCAGCAGTATGAGACAGGGAGAACAGTTCTTC. Translating gives CASSMRQGEQFF.

The rearrangement uses TRBV5-6 and TRBJ1-5; TRBD1 is a possible D gene (6 bases). There are 16 residues in the CDR3. V was pared by 4 bases and J by 0 bases, with 14 bases between. Germline V gene lookup returns CDR1 SGHDT and CDR2 YYEEEE. The CDR3 spells CASSSDGQISNQPQHF. The CDR3 coding sequence is TGTGCCAGCAGCAGTGACGGACAGATTAGCAATCAGCCCCAGCATTTT.

This clone has just one count. The J gene is TRBJ2-3, the V gene TRBV5-1; 9 nucleotides agree with TRBD1. The CDR3 contains 16 residues. Germline CDR1 is SGHRS and CDR2 is YFSETQ. The junction had 6 bases not matched to a gene; V was cut back by 4 bases and J by 0 bases. CDR3 nucleotides: TGCGCCAGCAGCCGCCCGGGACAGGGAAGCACAGATACGCAGTATTTT. Amino acids: CASSRPGQGSTDTQYF.

The gene calls are TRBV3-1 (or the pseudogene TRBV3-2) and TRBJ2-2, with 9 bases aligning to TRBD1. Germline-derived CDR1 and CDR2 are LGHDT and YNNKEL (reference sequence). The CDR3 extends over 16 amino acids. The junction had 7 bases not matched to a gene; V was cut back by 4 bases and J by 4 bases. The CDR3 DNA sequence: TGTGCCAGCAGCCCTACCGGGACAGGGATCACCGGGGAGCTGTTTTTT. As protein: CASSPTGTGITGELFF.

CDR3 in amino acids: CASIGVPIWAQNSDRRANYGYTF. The CDR3 bases are TGTGCCAGTATTGGGGTGCCCATCTGGGCGCAAAACAGCGACCGAAGAGCTAACTATGGCTACACCTTC. This rearrangement joins TRBV19 to TRBJ1-2; D ambiguous. Germline V gene lookup returns CDR1 LNHDA and CDR2 SQIVND (reference sequence). V was pared by 7 bases and J by 0 bases, with 39 bases between. CDR3 length: 23 amino acids.

The chain employs TRBV18 and TRBJ1-5, with TRBD1 matching 8 bases. The length of the CDR3 is 15 residues. Germline trimming cut 3 bases from V and 10 bases from J; bases unmatched to any gene: 11. Germline CDR1 and CDR2: KGHSH and LQKENI. The CDR3 DNA follows: TGTGCCAGCTCACCCTACATGGACAGGGCCAGCCCCCAGCATTTT. This sequence encodes CASSPYMDRASPQHF.

In regard to this clone: Within the sample, other DNA sequences also encode this same CDR3. The CDR3 coding sequence is TGCAGCGTTGGTGGGGGGAACACTGAAGCTTTCTTT. Amino acids: CSVGGGNTEAFF. The chain recombines TRBV29-1 with TRBJ1-1; tentatively, D is TRBD1 (5 bases). Looked up from germline, CDR1 is SQVTM and CDR2 is ANQGSEA. The length of the CDR3 is 12 residues. Between the trimmed V and J ends, which lost 4 bases and 1 base, there was a span of 7 bases.

This clone appeared once. CDR3 in amino acids: CASRKPDRGGVSEAFF. The CDR3 region has the DNA TGTGCCAGCAGGAAACCTGACCGAGGGGGCGTGAGTGAAGCTTTCTTT. V is TRBV21-1 and J is TRBJ1-1; the DNA was not used to check the table's D call, TRBD1. TRBV21-1 has pseudogene status. The CDR3 covers 16 residues.